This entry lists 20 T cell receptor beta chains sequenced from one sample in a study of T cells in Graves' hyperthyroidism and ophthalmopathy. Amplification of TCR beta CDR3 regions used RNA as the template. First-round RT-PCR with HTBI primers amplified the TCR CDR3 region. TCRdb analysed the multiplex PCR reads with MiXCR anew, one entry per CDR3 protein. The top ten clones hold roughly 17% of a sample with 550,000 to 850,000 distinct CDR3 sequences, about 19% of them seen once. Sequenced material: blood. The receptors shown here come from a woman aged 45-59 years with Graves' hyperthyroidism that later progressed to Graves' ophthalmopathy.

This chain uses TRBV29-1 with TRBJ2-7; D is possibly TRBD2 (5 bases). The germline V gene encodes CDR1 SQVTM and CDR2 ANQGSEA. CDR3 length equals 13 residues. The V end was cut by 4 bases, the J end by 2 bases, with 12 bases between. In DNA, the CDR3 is TGCAGCGTTGCCTCGGGGATCACCTACGAGCAGTACTTC. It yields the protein CSVASGITYEQYF.

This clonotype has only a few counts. Here the CDR3 DNA reads TGTGCCAGCTGCCTTACAGGCCCCACCGGGGAGCTGTTTTTT. Protein product: CASCLTGPTGELFF. V gene TRBV12-3 or TRBV12-4 combines with J gene TRBJ2-2, with D perhaps matching TRBD1 (5 bases). This CDR3 has 14 residues. Deletions cut 8 bases from V and 4 bases from J, with 14 bases between.

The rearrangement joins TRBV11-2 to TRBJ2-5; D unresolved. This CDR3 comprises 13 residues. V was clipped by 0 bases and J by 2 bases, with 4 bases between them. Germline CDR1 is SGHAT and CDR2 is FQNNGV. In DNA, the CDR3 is TGTGCCAGCAGCTTAGAGCAGCAAGAGACCCAGTACTTC. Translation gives CASSLEQQETQYF.

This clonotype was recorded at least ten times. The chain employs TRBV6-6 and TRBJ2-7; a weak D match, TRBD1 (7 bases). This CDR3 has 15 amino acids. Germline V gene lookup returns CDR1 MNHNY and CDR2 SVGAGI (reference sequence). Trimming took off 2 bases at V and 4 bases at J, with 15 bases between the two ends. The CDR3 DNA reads TGTGCCAGCAGTTACGGAGGGGGCGTATCTTACGAGCAGTACTTC. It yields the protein CASSYGGGVSYEQYF.

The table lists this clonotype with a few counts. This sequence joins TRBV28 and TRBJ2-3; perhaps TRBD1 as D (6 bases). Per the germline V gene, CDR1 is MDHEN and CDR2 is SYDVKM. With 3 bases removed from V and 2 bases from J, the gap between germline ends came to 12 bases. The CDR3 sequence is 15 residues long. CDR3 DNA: TGTGCCAGCAGTTTTCAGGGGAGCCCCACAGATACGCAGTATTTT. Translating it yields CASSFQGSPTDTQYF.

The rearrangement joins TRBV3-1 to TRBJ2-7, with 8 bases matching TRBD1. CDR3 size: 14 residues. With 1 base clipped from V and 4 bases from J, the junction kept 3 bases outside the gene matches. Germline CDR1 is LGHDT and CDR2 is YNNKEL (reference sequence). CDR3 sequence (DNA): TGTGCCAGCAGCCAAGCAGGGGGCGCGTACGAGCAGTACTTC. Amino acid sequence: CASSQAGGAYEQYF.

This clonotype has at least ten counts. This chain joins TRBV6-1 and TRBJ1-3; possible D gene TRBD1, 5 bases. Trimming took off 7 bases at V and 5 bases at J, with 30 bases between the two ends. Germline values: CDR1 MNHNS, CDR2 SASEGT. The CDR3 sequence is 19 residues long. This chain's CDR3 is CASTSPTIQGIVARNTIYF. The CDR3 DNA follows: TGTGCCAGCACCAGTCCCACCATCCAGGGAATAGTCGCCAGAAACACCATATATTTT.

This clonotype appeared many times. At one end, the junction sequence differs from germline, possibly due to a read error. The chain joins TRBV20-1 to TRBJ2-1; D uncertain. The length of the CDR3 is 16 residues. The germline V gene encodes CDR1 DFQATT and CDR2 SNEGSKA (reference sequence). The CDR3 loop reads CSAPTTEADSYNEQFF. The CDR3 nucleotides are TGCAGTGCTCCTACGACTGAGGCAGATTCCTACAATGAGCAATTCTTC.

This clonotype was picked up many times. The CDR3 is CASSEFDARNYGYTF. The CDR3 DNA follows: TGTGCCAGCAGTGAGTTCGACGCCAGAAACTATGGCTACACCTTC. V is TRBV6-1 and J is TRBJ1-2; D gene unclear. The CDR3 covers 15 residues. Trimming took off 3 bases at V and 2 bases at J, with 13 bases between the two ends. The V gene's germline CDR1 is MNHNS and CDR2 SASEGT.

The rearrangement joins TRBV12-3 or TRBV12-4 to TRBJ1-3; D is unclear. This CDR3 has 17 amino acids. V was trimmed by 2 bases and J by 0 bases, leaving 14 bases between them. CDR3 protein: CASSLLGGETSGNTIYF. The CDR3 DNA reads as TGTGCCAGCAGTTTATTAGGCGGGGAGACCTCTGGAAACACCATATATTTT.

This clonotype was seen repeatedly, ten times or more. The CDR3 here is CASSSERDYLQETQYF. The CDR3 region has the DNA TGTGCCAGCAGCTCGGAGAGAGACTATCTCCAAGAGACCCAGTACTTC. The J gene is TRBJ2-5, the V gene TRBV11-1; D perhaps matches TRBD2 (5 bases). The CDR3 is 16 amino acids. Germline V CDR1 and CDR2: SGHAT, FQDESV (reference sequence). Trimming removed 4 bases from V and 1 base from J, with 16 bases in between. The complete variable domain, with remaining parts taken from reference TRBV11-1 and TRBJ2-5, reads EAEVAQSPRYKITEKSQAVAFWCDPISGHATLYWYRQILGQGPELLVQFQDESVVDDSQLPKDRFSAERLKGVDSTLKIQPAELGDSAMYLCASSSERDYLQETQYFGPGTRLLVL.

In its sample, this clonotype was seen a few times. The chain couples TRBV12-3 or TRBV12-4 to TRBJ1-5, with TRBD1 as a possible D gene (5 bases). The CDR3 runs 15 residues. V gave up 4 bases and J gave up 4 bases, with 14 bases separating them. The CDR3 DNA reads TGTGCCAGCAGTTCGGATTGGGCAGGGAATCAGCCCCAGCATTTT. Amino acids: CASSSDWAGNQPQHF.

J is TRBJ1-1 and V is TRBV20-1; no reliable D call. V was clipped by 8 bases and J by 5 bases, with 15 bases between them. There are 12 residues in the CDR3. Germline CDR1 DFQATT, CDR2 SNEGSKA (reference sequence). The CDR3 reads CSLYEGGTEAFF. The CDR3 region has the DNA TGCAGTCTATATGAGGGAGGGACTGAAGCTTTCTTT.

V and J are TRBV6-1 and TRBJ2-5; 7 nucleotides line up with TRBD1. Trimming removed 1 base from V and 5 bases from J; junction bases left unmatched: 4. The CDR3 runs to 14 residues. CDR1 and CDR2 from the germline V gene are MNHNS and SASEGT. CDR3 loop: CASSEGTGYETQYF. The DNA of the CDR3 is TGTGCCAGCAGTGAAGGGACAGGTTACGAGACCCAGTACTTC.

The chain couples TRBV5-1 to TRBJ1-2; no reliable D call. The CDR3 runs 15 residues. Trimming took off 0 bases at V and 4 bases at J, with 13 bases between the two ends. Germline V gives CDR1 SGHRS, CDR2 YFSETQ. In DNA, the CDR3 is TGCGCCAGCAGCTTGGTACTCTCACCCGGCTATGGCTACACCTTC. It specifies CASSLVLSPGYGYTF.

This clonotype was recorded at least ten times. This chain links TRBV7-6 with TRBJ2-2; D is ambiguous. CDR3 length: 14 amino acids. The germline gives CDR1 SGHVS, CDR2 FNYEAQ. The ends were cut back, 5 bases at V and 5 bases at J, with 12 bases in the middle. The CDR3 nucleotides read TGTGCCAGCAGCCCCACTCGGGCTACCGGGGAGCTGTTTTTT. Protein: CASSPTRATGELFF.

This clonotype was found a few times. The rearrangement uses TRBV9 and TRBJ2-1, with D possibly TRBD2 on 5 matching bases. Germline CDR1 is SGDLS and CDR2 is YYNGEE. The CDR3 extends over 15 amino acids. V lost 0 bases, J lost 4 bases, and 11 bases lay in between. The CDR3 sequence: CASSVGSGPYNEQFF. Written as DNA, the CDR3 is TGTGCCAGCAGCGTAGGGAGCGGTCCTTACAATGAGCAGTTCTTC.

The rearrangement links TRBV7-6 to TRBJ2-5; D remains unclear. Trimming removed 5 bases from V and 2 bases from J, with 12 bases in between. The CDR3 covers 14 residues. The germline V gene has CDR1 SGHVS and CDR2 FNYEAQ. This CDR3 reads CASSPRMYQETQYF. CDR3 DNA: TGTGCCAGCAGCCCTCGGATGTATCAAGAGACCCAGTACTTC.

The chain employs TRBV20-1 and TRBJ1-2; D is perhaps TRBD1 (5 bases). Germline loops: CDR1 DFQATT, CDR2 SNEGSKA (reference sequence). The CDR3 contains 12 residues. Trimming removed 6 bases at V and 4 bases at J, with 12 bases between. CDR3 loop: CSARDRVYGYTF. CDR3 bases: TGCAGTGCCCGGGACCGCGTCTATGGCTACACCTTC.

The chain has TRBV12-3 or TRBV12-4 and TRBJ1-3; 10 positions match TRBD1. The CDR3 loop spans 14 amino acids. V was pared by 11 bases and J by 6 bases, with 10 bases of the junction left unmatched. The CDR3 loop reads CASSRQGAQNTIYF. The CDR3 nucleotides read TGTGCCTCCTCTCGACAGGGGGCTCAAAACACCATATATTTT.